The rows below give T cell receptor beta chains drawn from one sample of a study of beta chain features in type 1 diabetes. The protocol was immunoSEQ multiplex PCR, while the TCRdb copy is restricted to in-frame clones and leaves out a portion. The data show roughly 130,000 clones, around 15% seen once. The sequenced sample was central memory CD4+ T cells from blood. All receptors derive from a man aged 25 to 40 with type 1 diabetes. CDR3s include the opening cysteine and the closing phenylalanine or tryptophan. D genes are given only for firm matches. Size tells how often a clone was seen (once, few, many) or the class of an expanded clone, and some rows leave it out.

D	V	J	size	DNA	CDR3
-	TRBV6-1	TRBJ2-1	-	TGTGCCAGCATGGGCGGGAATGAGCAGTTCTTC	CASMGGNEQFF
-	TRBV6-6	TRBJ1-6	few	TGTGCCAGCAGCCGCCTCCGGGGAGGCAATAATTCACCCCTCCACTTT	CASSRLRGGNNSPLHF
-	TRBV30	TRBJ1-3	few	TGTGCCTGGAGTGTATCGGTAGGAAGTGGAAACACCATATATTTT	CAWSVSVGSGNTIYF
-	TRBV5-1	TRBJ2-2	few	TGCGCCAGCCGACCGGGACTGACGAACACCGGGGAGCTGTTTTTT	CASRPGLTNTGELFF
-	TRBV6-8	TRBJ2-3	-	TGTGCCAGCAGTTACTTGCCGGGGACAGATACGCAGTATTTT	CASSYLPGTDTQYF
TRBD2	TRBV7-2	TRBJ2-7	few	TGTGCCAGCAGCTTAGTACTAGCGGCCTACGAGCAGTACTTC	CASSLVLAAYEQYF
-	TRBV5-4	TRBJ2-4	-	TGTGCCAGCAGCTTGGTTCCTACGCAGGCCAAAAACATTCAGTACTTC	CASSLVPTQAKNIQYF
-	TRBV6-1	TRBJ2-3	-	TGTGCCAGCAGACCCGCGACTAGCACAGATACGCAGTATTTT	CASRPATSTDTQYF
-	TRBV20-1	TRBJ2-7	few	TGCAGTGCTAAAAGAAGCGAGCAGTACTTC	CSAKRSEQYF
-	TRBV7-3	TRBJ1-1	many	TGTGCCAGCGGCGTGGGAGCTTTCTTT	CASGVGAFF
-	TRBV7-9	TRBJ2-3	few	TGTGCCAGCAGCCCCGGCATGGTTACAGATACGCAGTATTTT	CASSPGMVTDTQYF
TRBD2	TRBV27	TRBJ2-1	few	TGTGCCAGCAATCCGGGAGGGTCCTACAATGAGCAGTTCTTC	CASNPGGSYNEQFF
TRBD2	TRBV6-5	TRBJ2-7	few	TGTGCCAGCAGTTATAACACAGCGGGGGACTCCTACGAGCAGTACTTC	CASSYNTAGDSYEQYF
TRBD2	TRBV30	TRBJ2-1	few	TGTGCCTGGAATAGCGGGGGACCCTACAATGAGCAGTTCTTC	CAWNSGGPYNEQFF
-	TRBV6-5	TRBJ2-5	few	TGTGCCAGCAGTCCTCCATCGGGTCTAGGAGAGACCCAGTACTTC	CASSPPSGLGETQYF
-	TRBV29-1	TRBJ1-5	many	TGCAGCGTTGGAGCAGGGAGCAATCAGCCCCAGCATTTT	CSVGAGSNQPQHF
-	TRBV13	TRBJ2-5	-	TGTGCCAGCAGCTTAGGACAGGTAGAGACCCAGTACTTC	CASSLGQVETQYF
TRBD1	TRBV10-3	TRBJ2-2	few	TGTGCCATCAAGCCGGGACAGGGTAACACCGGGGAGCTGTTTTTT	CAIKPGQGNTGELFF
-	TRBV15	TRBJ1-2	few	TGTGCCACCAGCAAGCCGGACAGCTTAAACTATGGCTACACCTTC	CATSKPDSLNYGYTF
-	TRBV11-3	TRBJ2-5	few	TGTGCCAGCAGCTTGGGAAGGGAGACCCAGTACTTC	CASSLGRETQYF